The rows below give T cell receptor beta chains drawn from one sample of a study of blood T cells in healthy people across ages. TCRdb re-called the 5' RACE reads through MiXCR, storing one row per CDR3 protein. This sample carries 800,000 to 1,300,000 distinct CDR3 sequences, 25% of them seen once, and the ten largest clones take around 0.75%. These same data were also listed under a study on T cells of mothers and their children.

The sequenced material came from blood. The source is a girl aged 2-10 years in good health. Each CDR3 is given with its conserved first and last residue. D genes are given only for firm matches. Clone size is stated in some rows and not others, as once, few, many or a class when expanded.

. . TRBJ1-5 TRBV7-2 CASSYLYNQPQHF TGTGCCAGCTCATATTTGTACAATCAGCCCCAGCATTTT
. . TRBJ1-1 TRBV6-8 CASSRPNGRVNTEAFF TGTGCCAGCAGTCGTCCCAATGGCAGGGTGAACACTGAAGCTTTCTTT
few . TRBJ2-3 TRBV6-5 CASAQPGRTQYF TGTGCCAGCGCCCAACCCGGTCGCACGCAGTATTTT
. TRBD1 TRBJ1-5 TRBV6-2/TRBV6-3 CASSNPQGGQPQHF TGTGCCAGCAGCAACCCCCAGGGGGGTCAGCCCCAGCATTTT
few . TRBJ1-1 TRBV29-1 CSVTEGGNTEAFF TGCAGCGTTACAGAGGGGGGGAACACTGAAGCTTTCTTT
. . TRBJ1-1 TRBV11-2 CASSLVAGEEAFF TGTGCCAGCAGCTTAGTGGCAGGGGAGGAAGCTTTCTTT
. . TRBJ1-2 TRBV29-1 CSDQGNYGYTF TGCAGCGACCAGGGTAACTATGGCTACACCTTC
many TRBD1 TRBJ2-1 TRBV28 CASSYTRGQRNEQFF TGTGCCAGCAGTTATACCCGGGGACAGAGGAATGAGCAGTTCTTC
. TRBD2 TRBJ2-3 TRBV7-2 CASSSRGGAQGYTQYF TGTGCCAGCAGCAGTCGCGGGGGGGCCCAGGGTTATACGCAGTATTTT
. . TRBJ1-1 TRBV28 CASSLWFSVMNTEAFF TGTGCCAGCAGTTTATGGTTTTCGGTCATGAACACTGAAGCTTTCTTT
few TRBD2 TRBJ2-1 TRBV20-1 CSASRLAGYNEQFF TGCAGTGCTAGTCGGCTAGCGGGGTACAATGAGCAGTTCTTC
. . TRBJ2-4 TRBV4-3 CASSLGRDNIQYF TGCGCCAGCAGCCTAGGAAGAGATAACATTCAGTACTTC
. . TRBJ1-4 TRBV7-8 CASSLDIGEKLFF TGTGCCAGCAGCTTAGATATTGGAGAAAAACTGTTTTTT
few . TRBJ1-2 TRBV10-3 CAANRDGPDGVEGYTF TGTGCCGCCAACCGGGACGGCCCCGACGGTGTGGAAGGCTACACCTTC
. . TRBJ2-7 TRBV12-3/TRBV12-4 CASSSPISYEQYF TGTGCCAGCAGTTCCCCTATCTCCTACGAGCAGTACTTC
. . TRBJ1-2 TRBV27 CASSLSKRQTSGYTF TGTGCCAGCAGTTTATCGAAGAGACAGACTTCGGGCTACACCTTC
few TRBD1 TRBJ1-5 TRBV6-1 CASARTGEGNQPQHF TGTGCCAGCGCTAGGACAGGGGAGGGTAATCAGCCCCAGCATTTT
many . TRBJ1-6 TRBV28 CASSSLGSNSPLHF TGTGCCAGCAGTTCTTTGGGTTCTAATTCACCCCTCCACTTT
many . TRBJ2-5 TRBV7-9 CASSLLGAVEETQYF TGTGCCAGCAGCTTATTAGGGGCGGTAGAAGAGACCCAGTACTTC
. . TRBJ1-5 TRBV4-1 CASSQDPQINQPQHF TGCGCCAGCAGCCAAGATCCCCAGATTAATCAGCCCCAGCATTTT
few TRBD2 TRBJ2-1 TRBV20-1 CSARARDYNEQFF TGCAGTGCTAGGGCGCGGGACTATAATGAGCAGTTCTTC
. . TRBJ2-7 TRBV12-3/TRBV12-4 CASSLFRGNEQYF TGTGCCAGCAGTTTGTTCAGGGGCAACGAGCAGTACTTC
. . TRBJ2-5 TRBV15 CATSRDDPPETQYF TGTGCCACCAGCAGAGATGACCCACCAGAGACCCAGTACTTC
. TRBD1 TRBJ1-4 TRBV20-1 CSARKTGYGDEKLFF TGCAGTGCTCGTAAGACAGGGTATGGAGATGAAAAACTGTTTTTT
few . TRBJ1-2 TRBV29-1 CSVAGRQNYGYTF TGCAGCGTTGCGGGTCGGCAGAACTATGGCTACACCTTC
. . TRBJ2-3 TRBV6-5 CASSYIQGTQYF TGTGCCAGCAGTTACATCCAGGGTACGCAGTATTTT
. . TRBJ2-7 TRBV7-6 CASSLIAASYEQYF TGTGCCAGCAGCTTAATAGCGGCGTCCTACGAGCAGTACTTC
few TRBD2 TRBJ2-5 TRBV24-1 CATSDHASGGTETQYF TGTGCCACCAGTGACCATGCTAGCGGGGGCACAGAGACCCAGTACTTC